The 16 T cell receptor beta chains given below trace back to one sample, sequenced in a study of cytomegalovirus exposure and HLA in healthy donors. The study ran its PCR with 60 Vbeta and 13 Jbeta primers. Produced via immunoSEQ multiplex PCR; TCRdb's table is partial and in-frame only. The sample lists some 80,000 clones, around 81% occurring once. Sequencing input: PBMCs. These receptor sequences come from a man aged 35 to 55 in good health and CMV-seronegative.

The gene calls are TRBV5-4 and TRBJ2-7; 8 bases match TRBD2. This CDR3 is built from 14 residues. The ends lost 4 bases at V and 4 bases at J; junction bases unmatched: 7. Germline V gene data show CDR1 as SGHNT and CDR2 as YYREEE (reference sequence). CDR3 protein: CASSKGLEGYEQYF. CDR3 in DNA: TGTGCCAGCAGCAAGGGACTAGAAGGGTACGAGCAGTACTTC.

In its sample, this clone was seen once. Here the CDR3 reads CASSFRPTAGELFF. The CDR3 DNA reads TGTGCCAGCAGCTTTAGACCGACAGCCGGGGAGCTGTTTTTT. The rearrangement joins TRBV7-9 to TRBJ2-2; the D gene is possibly TRBD1 (5 bases). The germline CDR1 and CDR2 sequences are SEHNR and FQNEAQ (reference sequence). The CDR3 loop spans 14 amino acids. The V and J ends lost 3 bases and 6 bases respectively, with 11 bases between them.

The chain joins TRBV2 to TRBJ1-5, with TRBD1 matching over 7 bases. Germline V gene lookup returns CDR1 SNHLY and CDR2 FYNNEI. The V gene end was trimmed by 7 bases and the J gene end by 3 bases; junction bases not matched to a gene: 9. The CDR3 is made up of 15 amino acids. The CDR3 DNA is TGTGCCAGCACGGTACAGGGGATTAACAATCAGCCCCAGCATTTT. Translation: CASTVQGINNQPQHF.

V gene TRBV6-6 combines with J gene TRBJ2-5; TRBD2 matches at 12 bases. The end of the DNA aligns better with TRBJ2-7, so the J call may be wrong. CDR3 size: 14 residues. The germline V gene has CDR1 MNHNY and CDR2 SVGAGI (reference sequence). For the CDR3, the DNA is TGTGCCAGCACCCAGAGGACTAGCGGGACCGAGCAGTACTTC. It yields the protein CASTQRTSGTEQYF.

The chain combines TRBV6-1 with TRBJ2-1; D is unclear. The CDR3 totals 12 residues. Germline V lookup: CDR1 MNHNS, CDR2 SASEGT. V was trimmed by 5 bases and J by 10 bases, leaving 12 bases between them. CDR3 in amino acids: CASSLVSREQFF. The DNA for the CDR3 is TGTGCCAGCAGTCTGGTTAGCCGGGAGCAGTTCTTC.

This clone has just one count. The CDR3 DNA follows: TGTGCCAGCAGTGAGGGACTAGCGGGAGTCGGGGAGCTGTTTTTT. This gives the protein CASSEGLAGVGELFF. This chain uses TRBV25-1 with TRBJ2-2, with 14 bases fitting TRBD2. This CDR3 has 15 residues. Germline assignment: CDR1 MGHDK and CDR2 SYGVNS. V was pared by 3 bases and J by 7 bases, with 1 base of the junction left unmatched. Looking up the rest from reference TRBV25-1 and TRBJ2-2 gives the full variable domain: EADIYQTPRYLVIGTGKKITLECSQTMGHDKMYWYQQDPGMELHLIHYSYGVNSTEKGDLSSESTVSRIRTEHFPLTLESARPSHTSQYLCASSEGLAGVGELFFGEGSRLTVL.

The chain employs TRBV6-6 and TRBJ2-7, with D uncertain. Trimming cost V 3 bases and J 0 bases, with 6 bases left between them. Germline V lookup: CDR1 MNHNY, CDR2 SVGAGI (reference sequence). The CDR3 has 13 amino acids. CDR3 nucleotides: TGTGCCAGCAGTTATCTTAGCTCCTACGAGCAGTACTTC. Translated, it gives CASSYLSSYEQYF.

This rearrangement joins TRBV6-6 to TRBJ2-7, with TRBD2 as a possible D gene (5 bases). The V end was cut by 6 bases, the J end by 6 bases, with 15 bases between. In germline, CDR1 is MNHNY, CDR2 SVGAGI (reference sequence). The CDR3 loop spans 13 amino acids. This CDR3 reads CASRDGTRLEQYF. CDR3 nucleotides: TGTGCCAGCAGGGACGGTACTAGGCTCGAGCAGTACTTC.

The chain employs TRBV9 and TRBJ1-1; 8 bases align to TRBD1. From germline, CDR1 is SGDLS and CDR2 YYNGEE. This CDR3 comprises 14 residues. The V gene end was trimmed by 4 bases and the J gene end by 10 bases; junction bases not matched to a gene: 12. CDR3 sequence reads: CASSPRQGPTGAFF. The CDR3 bases are TGTGCCAGCAGCCCCAGACAGGGGCCTACGGGAGCTTTCTTT.

The gene calls are TRBV5-6 and TRBJ2-5, with a tentative D call TRBD1 (6 bases). This CDR3 spans 13 amino acids. Germline V gives CDR1 SGHDT, CDR2 YYEEEE. With 5 bases removed from V and 4 bases from J, the gap between germline ends came to 12 bases. The CDR3 spells CASRFKDRETQYF. CDR3 bases: TGTGCCAGCAGGTTCAAGGACAGAGAGACCCAGTACTTC.

The gene calls are TRBV28 and TRBJ2-2; 12 bases agree with TRBD2. With 6 bases clipped from V and 4 bases from J, the junction kept 6 bases outside the gene matches. CDR3 length: 16 residues. The germline V gene has CDR1 MDHEN and CDR2 SYDVKM. The chain's CDR3 is CASSQRLAGATGELFF. CDR3 nucleotides: TGTGCCAGCAGCCAGCGACTAGCGGGAGCCACCGGGGAGCTGTTTTTT.

The CDR3 sequence is CASSPNRGRSPLHF. CDR3 DNA: TGTGCCAGCAGTCCTAACAGGGGGCGTTCACCCCTCCACTTT. The chain employs TRBV6-5 and TRBJ1-6; 9 positions agree with TRBD1. CDR1 and CDR2 (germline): MNHEY, SVGAGI. This CDR3 contains 14 residues. The ends lost 5 bases at V and 9 bases at J; junction bases unmatched: 5.

The genes are TRBV28 and TRBJ1-6, with TRBD1 matching over 7 bases. J gave up 7 bases and V 2 bases, and 2 bases lay outside the gene matches. This CDR3 region has 14 residues. CDR1 is MDHEN and CDR2 is SYDVKM in the germline V gene. In DNA form, the CDR3 reads TGTGCCAGCAGTTTAGGACAGGCCAATTCACCCCTCCACTTT. The encoded protein is CASSLGQANSPLHF.

The rearrangement uses TRBV7-3 and TRBJ1-4; D uncertain. V gave up 1 base and J gave up 8 bases, with 17 bases separating them. The CDR3 loop spans 16 amino acids. CDR1 and CDR2 (germline): SGHTA, FQGTGA. CDR3 coding DNA: TGTGCCAGCAGCTTAAGGAAGCAGGTTTTTGGGGAAAAACTGTTTTTT. This encodes CASSLRKQVFGEKLFF.

V usage is TRBV6-5 and J usage is TRBJ1-5, with no clear D. This CDR3 region has 15 residues. V shed 6 bases and J shed 5 bases, with 17 bases lying between them. The germline gives CDR1 MNHEY, CDR2 SVGAGI. CDR3 sequence: CASSPSLQLDQPQHF. As DNA, the CDR3 is TGTGCCAGCAGCCCATCCCTTCAATTAGATCAGCCCCAGCATTTT.

This sequence joins TRBV10-3 and TRBJ1-2, with a weak D call TRBD1 (5 bases). Germline V gene sequence: CDR1 ENHRY, CDR2 SYGVKD. The length of the CDR3 is 13 residues. Between the trimmed V and J ends, which lost 7 bases and 6 bases, there was a span of 15 bases. For the CDR3, the DNA is TGTGCCATCACTAATGAAGGGGTGGATGGCTACACCTTC. It translates to CAITNEGVDGYTF.